A single sample gave rise to the 19 T cell receptor beta chains below, sequenced in a study of cytomegalovirus exposure and HLA in healthy donors. PCR primers comprised 60 Vbeta and 13 Jbeta primers. The protocol was immunoSEQ multiplex PCR, while the TCRdb copy is restricted to in-frame clones and leaves out a portion. The repertoire holds some 62,000 clones, with over 75% as singletons. Material for sequencing was PBMCs. These receptors all stem from a man aged 18 to 35 in good health and CMV-seronegative.

This clone was counted a few times. V is TRBV9 and J is TRBJ2-1; 7 positions match TRBD2. The CDR3 is 20 residues long. The germline CDR1 and CDR2 sequences are SGDLS and YYNGEE. The junction had 23 bases not matched to a gene; V was cut back by 4 bases and J by 4 bases. The DNA for the CDR3 is TGTGCCAGCAGCCCCTCCCGGGGGTGGCGGGGGTCTGGAGGGTACAATGAGCAGTTCTTC. Translating gives CASSPSRGWRGSGGYNEQFF.

The V call is TRBV11-3, the J call TRBJ1-1; D may be TRBD1 (6 bases). Per the germline V gene, CDR1 is SGHNT and CDR2 is YENEEA. CDR3 size: 15 residues. The V gene lost 5 bases and the J gene lost 3 bases, with 16 bases spanning the gap. CDR3 residues: CASSAPGRGDTEAFF. As DNA, the CDR3 is TGTGCCAGCAGCGCACCCGGGAGGGGGGACACTGAAGCTTTCTTT.

The chain employs TRBV29-1 and TRBJ2-5; TRBD2 matches at 9 bases. The ends lost 3 bases at V and 2 bases at J; junction bases unmatched: 7. Germline V gene sequence: CDR1 SQVTM, CDR2 ANQGSEA. This CDR3 comprises 15 residues. The CDR3 loop is CSVEGLAGRQETQYF. Here the CDR3 DNA reads TGCAGCGTTGAGGGGCTAGCGGGGAGGCAAGAGACCCAGTACTTC.

This clone was seen more than once but under ten times. The chain's CDR3 is CASSDGTGSNEQYF. The CDR3 nucleotides read TGTGCCAGCAGTGACGGGACAGGTAGTAACGAGCAGTACTTC. The chain employs TRBV2 and TRBJ2-7, with TRBD1 matching 8 bases. Trimming cost V 3 bases and J 5 bases; bases outside gene matches: 6. The CDR3 runs 14 residues. Looked up from germline, CDR1 is SNHLY and CDR2 is FYNNEI. The full variable domain, completed using reference TRBV2 and TRBJ2-7, is EPEVTQTPSHQVTQMGQEVILRCVPISNHLYFYWYRQILGQKVEFLVSFYNNEISEKSEIFDDQFSVERPDGSNFTLKIRSTKLEDSAMYFCASSDGTGSNEQYFGPGTRLTVT.

In its sample, this clone was seen once. The chain links TRBV18 to TRBJ1-1; D is unresolved. The V end was cut by 3 bases, the J end by 8 bases, with 16 bases between. Germline V lookup: CDR1 KGHSH, CDR2 LQKENI. The CDR3 contains 14 residues. The CDR3 DNA follows: TGTGCCAGCTCACCTCCCGGGGATCCGCCCGAAGCTTTCTTT. This gives the protein CASSPPGDPPEAFF. The full variable domain, its missing parts supplied by reference TRBV18 and TRBJ1-1, is NAGVMQNPRHLVRRRGQEARLRCSPMKGHSHVYWYRQLPEEGLKFMVYLQKENIIDESGMPKERFSAEFPKEGPSILRIQQVVRGDSAAYFCASSPPGDPPEAFFGQGTRLTVV.

The chain carries TRBV19 and TRBJ1-6; D gene uncertain. The V and J ends lost 7 bases and 6 bases respectively, with 13 bases between them. The CDR3 totals 14 residues. Germline values: CDR1 LNHDA, CDR2 SQIVND (reference sequence). CDR3 in DNA: TGTGCCAGTATGTTACCGGGTACTAATTCACCCCTCCACTTT. Its protein product is CASMLPGTNSPLHF.

The chain links TRBV29-1 to TRBJ1-5, with 8 nucleotides matching TRBD1. Germline trimming cut 3 bases from V and 0 bases from J; bases unmatched to any gene: 1. The CDR3 is made up of 14 amino acids. The V gene's germline CDR1 is SQVTM and CDR2 ANQGSEA. The CDR3 DNA reads as TGCAGCGTTGAGACAGGGGATAGCAATCAGCCCCAGCATTTT. Translation: CSVETGDSNQPQHF.

The rearrangement links TRBV28 to TRBJ2-7; 9 bases agree with TRBD1. J lost 4 bases, V lost 4 bases, and 5 bases had no gene match. CDR3 size: 14 residues. Germline-derived CDR1 and CDR2 are MDHEN and SYDVKM. CDR3 loop: CASSSGTGRYEQYF. The CDR3 DNA follows: TGTGCCAGCAGTTCCGGGACAGGGAGGTACGAGCAGTACTTC.

This clone was seen once. The chain has TRBV13 and TRBJ1-2, with 9 bases that match TRBD1. With 3 bases clipped from V and 5 bases from J, the junction kept 1 base outside the gene matches. The CDR3 spans 13 residues. CDR1 PRHDT and CDR2 FYEKMQ come from the germline V gene (reference sequence). The CDR3 here is CASSLDRGYGYTF. For the CDR3, the DNA is TGTGCCAGCAGCTTGGACAGGGGATATGGCTACACCTTC.

This chain uses TRBV28 with TRBJ1-5, with 8 bases that match TRBD1. The J segment lost 6 bases and the V segment lost 2 bases, leaving 0 bases of the junction unmatched. Germline lookup yields CDR1 MDHEN and CDR2 SYDVKM. The CDR3 runs to 13 residues. This CDR3 is CASSLTGGQPQHF. The CDR3 nucleotides read TGTGCCAGCAGTTTAACAGGGGGTCAGCCCCAGCATTTT.

The CDR3 sequence is CASSSPGQGSSVQYF. For the CDR3, the DNA is TGTGCCAGCAGTTCCCCGGGACAGGGCTCCAGTGTGCAGTACTTC. V usage is TRBV28 and J usage is TRBJ2-7; 9 bases are shared with TRBD1. V trimming: 4 bases; J trimming: 9 bases; junction bases outside the gene matches: 13. Germline V CDR1 and CDR2: MDHEN, SYDVKM. This CDR3 is 15 amino acids long.

This chain uses TRBV6-5 with TRBJ1-1; D is undetermined. V lost 0 bases to trimming and J lost 5 bases, with 16 bases between them. The CDR3 spans 16 residues. Per the germline V gene, CDR1 is MNHEY and CDR2 is SVGAGI. The CDR3 coding sequence is TGTGCCAGCAGTTACTCGATGAGCGGGTCCCGGACTGAAGCTTTCTTT. Translation gives CASSYSMSGSRTEAFF.

The gene calls are TRBV10-1 and TRBJ2-7, with D possibly matching TRBD2 (6 bases). The CDR3 has 14 amino acids. The germline V gene encodes CDR1 WNHNN and CDR2 SYGVQD (reference sequence). The V end was cut by 0 bases, the J end by 5 bases, with 11 bases between. CDR3 DNA sequence: TGCGCCAGCAGTGAGTCGGCGGGGTCCCACGAGCAGTACTTC. This sequence encodes CASSESAGSHEQYF.

The chain combines TRBV28 with TRBJ1-2; 11 bases match TRBD1. CDR3 size: 15 residues. Germline V CDR1 and CDR2: MDHEN, SYDVKM. V shed 5 bases, J shed 8 bases, and the junction held 10 bases outside the gene matches. In nucleotides, the CDR3 is TGTGCCAGCAGTCACCGGACAGGGGGCTTGAAGGGCTACACCTTC. This encodes CASSHRTGGLKGYTF.

V and J are TRBV15 and TRBJ2-3; TRBD1 might be the D (5 bases). There are 12 residues in the CDR3. Per the germline V gene, CDR1 is LNHNV and CDR2 is YYDKDF (reference sequence). The V end was cut by 6 bases, the J end by 7 bases, with 11 bases between. The CDR3 DNA is TGTGCCACCAGAGGGGAAGGTAATACGCAGTATTTT. Its protein product is CATRGEGNTQYF.

The chain is built from TRBV11-3 and TRBJ2-7, with D tentatively TRBD1 (5 bases). The length of the CDR3 is 14 residues. V was trimmed by 3 bases and J by 1 base, leaving 10 bases between them. The germline V gene encodes CDR1 SGHNT and CDR2 YENEEA. CDR3 in DNA: TGTGCCAGCAGCTTCGGCAGGGTGTCCTACGAGCAGTACTTC. This codes for CASSFGRVSYEQYF.

As regards this clone: This CDR3 is also generated by other DNA sequences in the sample. This chain uses TRBV6-1 with TRBJ2-3; 11 bases agree with TRBD1. Germline V gene lookup returns CDR1 MNHNS and CDR2 SASEGT. V was pared by 4 bases and J by 4 bases, with 1 base of the junction left unmatched. The CDR3 is 14 residues long. The CDR3 sequence is CASSGTGGADTQYF. DNA of the CDR3: TGTGCCAGCAGTGGGACAGGGGGCGCAGATACGCAGTATTTT.

Here the CDR3 reads CSVEGNTYEQYF. CDR3 DNA: TGCAGCGTTGAGGGCAACACCTACGAGCAGTACTTC. The chain employs TRBV29-1 and TRBJ2-7, with unresolved D. CDR1 is SQVTM, CDR2 ANQGSEA, per germline. The CDR3 is 12 amino acids. Trimming stripped 3 bases from V and 2 bases from J, with 8 bases between.

This clone was recorded once. The gene calls are TRBV7-3 and TRBJ2-3; D possibly corresponds to TRBD1 (6 bases). The CDR3 is 14 residues long. CDR1 SGHTA and CDR2 FQGTGA come from the germline V gene. Trimming took off 3 bases at V and 2 bases at J, with 9 bases between the two ends. In DNA form, the CDR3 reads TGTGCCAGCAGCTTCAGGGGTAACACAGATACGCAGTATTTT. Amino acids: CASSFRGNTDTQYF.